A single sample gave rise to the 23 T cell receptor beta chains below, sequenced in a study of blood T cells in healthy people across ages. The use of a sample-barcoded 5' primer and a J-beta primer mix characterized a second PCR of about 6 to 12 cycles. TCRdb analysed the 5' RACE reads with MiXCR anew, one entry per CDR3 protein. The sample lists about 1.5 million distinct CDR3 sequences, approximately 43% occurring once. The sequenced sample was blood. These receptors were obtained from a woman between 18 and 29 years old in good health.

CDR3 sequence (DNA): TGTGCCACGAGGGCGACAGGGGGCTACGAGCAGTACTTC. Encoded protein: CATRATGGYEQYF. The chain couples TRBV6-5 to TRBJ2-4; 9 bases agree with TRBD1. The assigned J gene may be wrong: the sequence end matches TRBJ2-7 better. The CDR3 sequence is 13 residues long. Germline loops: CDR1 MNHEY, CDR2 SVGAGI.

This sequence joins TRBV4-3 and TRBJ1-6; possible D gene TRBD1, 6 bases. The CDR3 sequence is 15 residues long. The V gene lost 3 bases and the J gene lost 5 bases, with 11 bases spanning the gap. CDR1 LGHNA and CDR2 YSLEER come from the germline V gene. CDR3 nucleotide sequence: TGCGCCAGCAGCCACAGACAGGACGATAATTCACCCCTCCACTTT. It codes for CASSHRQDDNSPLHF.

The V call is TRBV6-2 or TRBV6-3, the J call TRBJ2-1, with 7 bases that match TRBD2. After removal of 5 bases from V and 8 bases from J, the junction contained 18 bases not matched to a gene. The CDR3 is 17 amino acids. Germline assignment: CDR1 MNHEY and CDR2 SVGEGT. Here the CDR3 DNA reads TGTGCCAGCAGTGCCCGGACTGGCGGGAGTAGAGGCGATGAGCAGTTCTTC. This gives the protein CASSARTGGSRGDEQFF.

The chain combines TRBV27 with TRBJ2-3, with D possibly matching TRBD1 (5 bases). The germline CDR1 and CDR2 sequences are MNHEY and SMNVEV (reference sequence). Trimming took 10 bases from V and 3 from J, leaving 14 bases between them. This CDR3 spans 13 amino acids. In DNA, the CDR3 is TGTGCCACGGGCAGGGCAAGGACAGATACGCAGTATTTT. Protein sequence: CATGRARTDTQYF.

The chain uses TRBV20-1 and TRBJ2-1, with D maybe TRBD2 (6 bases). V was clipped by 2 bases and J by 5 bases, with 16 bases between them. The CDR3 runs 15 residues. The germline V gene encodes CDR1 DFQATT and CDR2 SNEGSKA (reference sequence). The DNA of the CDR3 is TGCAGTGCTAGAACTCTCAGGAGGGCGAACAATGAGCAGTTCTTC. It is translated as CSARTLRRANNEQFF.

This clonotype was detected many times. The chain uses TRBV10-3 and TRBJ2-1, with 10 bases aligning to TRBD2. The CDR3 has 14 residues. V dropped 8 bases and J dropped 6; count of bases not matched to a gene: 7. CDR1 and CDR2 (germline): ENHRY, SYGVKD. Here the CDR3 reads CAIDSGRNGNEQFF. Written as DNA, the CDR3 is TGTGCCATCGATAGCGGGAGGAATGGCAATGAGCAGTTCTTC.

The gene calls are TRBV25-1 and TRBJ1-2; D gene ambiguous. Germline CDR1 reads MGHDK; CDR2 reads SYGVNS. There are 14 residues in the CDR3. The V end was cut by 3 bases, the J end by 4 bases, with 12 bases between. The CDR3 bases are TGTGCCAGCAGTGACCCCCACAAACCCTATGGCTACACCTTC. It is translated as CASSDPHKPYGYTF.

The rearrangement links TRBV29-1 to TRBJ2-7; 8 bases agree with TRBD1. The germline CDR1 and CDR2 sequences are SQVTM and ANQGSEA. V shed 0 bases, J shed 4 bases, and the junction held 2 bases outside the gene matches. The CDR3 spans 13 residues. CDR3 bases: TGCAGCGTTGAAGACAGGGGGCGTTACGAGCAGTACTTC. It yields the protein CSVEDRGRYEQYF.

This sequence joins TRBV7-2 and TRBJ2-3; no firm D call. The CDR3 consists of 17 residues. Germline V gives CDR1 SGHTA, CDR2 FQGNSA. With 2 bases removed from V and 1 base from J, the gap between germline ends came to 16 bases. CDR3 in amino acids: CASSLKFLLLGTDTQYF. Written as DNA, the CDR3 is TGTGCCAGCAGCTTAAAGTTCCTCCTCCTGGGCACAGATACGCAGTATTTT.

This clonotype was detected a few times. V usage is TRBV6-2 or TRBV6-3 and J usage is TRBJ2-7; TRBD1 is a possible D gene (6 bases). V gave up 2 bases and J gave up 2 bases, with 10 bases separating them. Germline loops: CDR1 MNHEY, CDR2 SVGEGT. This CDR3 has 14 residues. DNA for the CDR3: TGTGCCAGCAGTTACCTCCGGGACACCTACGAGCAGTACTTC. Residues: CASSYLRDTYEQYF.

The V call is TRBV20-1, the J call TRBJ2-3; 12 bases are a match to TRBD2. After removal of 0 bases from V and 5 bases from J, the junction contained 3 bases not matched to a gene. The CDR3 is 15 amino acids. Germline lookup yields CDR1 DFQATT and CDR2 SNEGSKA (reference sequence). Written as DNA, the CDR3 is TGCAGTGCTAGAGAGGGGACTAGCGGGTTAGATACGCAGTATTTT. This codes for CSAREGTSGLDTQYF.

The rearrangement links TRBV6-5 to TRBJ1-2; no clear D. CDR1 and CDR2 from the germline V gene are MNHEY and SVGAGI. The V end lost 3 bases, the J end lost 10 bases, and 15 bases lay between the germline ends. The CDR3 has 13 residues. The CDR3 loop reads CASSYPGGLNYTF. The CDR3 nucleotides read TGTGCCAGCAGTTATCCAGGAGGGTTAAACTACACCTTC.

The rearrangement uses TRBV20-1 and TRBJ2-7, with TRBD2 matching over 11 bases. Germline V gene lookup returns CDR1 DFQATT and CDR2 SNEGSKA (reference sequence). The trim removed 0 bases at V and 3 bases at J, leaving 16 bases unmatched. There are 19 residues in the CDR3. The CDR3 bases are TGCAGTGCTAGAGACCACTCGAATCAGGGGACTAGCGGTTACTACGAGCAGTACTTC. It yields the protein CSARDHSNQGTSGYYEQYF.

This clonotype was observed many times. One end of the junction varies from germline; a read error may be responsible. The V and J genes are TRBV5-1 and TRBJ2-7; no clear D. The CDR3 loop spans 11 amino acids. The germline V gene encodes CDR1 SGHRS and CDR2 YFSETQ. The CDR3 sequence is CASSLYGEQYF. DNA of the CDR3: TGTGCCAGCAGTTTATATGGCGAGCAGTACTTC.

This clonotype has a handful of counts. This chain joins TRBV3-1 and TRBJ2-1, with TRBD2 matching over 11 bases. CDR1 is LGHDT, CDR2 YNNKEL, per germline (reference sequence). V shed 4 bases, J shed 5 bases, and the junction held 16 bases outside the gene matches. The CDR3 has 19 residues. In nucleotides, the CDR3 is TGTGCCAGCAGCCCAGTTCGGACTAGCGGGTTGGCTCGAAACAATGAGCAGTTCTTC. It encodes CASSPVRTSGLARNNEQFF.

The chain combines TRBV4-1 with TRBJ1-5; D not certain. The CDR3 spans 13 residues. Germline V gives CDR1 MGHRA, CDR2 YSYEKL. V lost 1 base to trimming and J lost 4 bases, with 5 bases between them. CDR3: CASSQVPNQPQHF. CDR3 nucleotide sequence: TGCGCCAGCAGCCAAGTCCCGAATCAGCCCCAGCATTTT.

A few counts support this clonotype. The genes are TRBV7-2 and TRBJ1-2; D perhaps matches TRBD1 (6 bases). Germline CDR1 and CDR2: SGHTA and FQGNSA. V shed 1 base and J shed 7 bases, with 16 bases lying between them. The CDR3 has 15 amino acids. The CDR3 here is CASSLGTGTKSGYTF. In nucleotides, the CDR3 is TGTGCCAGCAGCTTAGGAACAGGGACTAAAAGTGGCTACACCTTC.

V usage is TRBV7-2 and J usage is TRBJ2-4, with TRBD2 identical over 7 bases. The J call may be in error: the DNA end matches TRBJ2-5 better. The CDR3 totals 19 residues. Looked up from germline, CDR1 is SGHTA and CDR2 is FQGNSA. The CDR3 DNA sequence: TGTGCCAGCAGCTTAGCGCTTTGGACAATGCGGGCGGGGGAAGAGACCCAGTACTTC. Translated: CASSLALWTMRAGEETQYF.

The rearrangement joins TRBV30 to TRBJ2-7, with TRBD1 identical over 9 bases. The better agreement between TRBJ2-5 and the DNA end casts doubt on the J call. Germline CDR1 reads GTSNPN; CDR2 reads SVGIG (reference sequence). The CDR3 consists of 13 residues. The CDR3 sequence is CAWGTGPLETQYF. The CDR3, as DNA: TGTGCCTGGGGGACAGGGCCTTTAGAGACCCAGTACTTC.

As for this clonotype: Since a much larger clone is just one base distant, this may be a read error. The genes are TRBV29-1 and TRBJ2-4, with D maybe TRBD1 (7 bases). The better agreement between TRBJ2-7 and the DNA end casts doubt on the J call. The CDR3 is 17 residues long. CDR1 is SQVTM, CDR2 ANQGSEA, per germline. CDR3 DNA sequence: TGCAGCGTTGGAGATGTGGGAGGACAGGAAGGCTCCTACGAGCAGTACTTC. It codes for CSVGDVGGQEGSYEQYF.

A note on this clonotype: An end of the junction differs from the germline gene, which may be a read error. The gene calls are TRBV20-1 and TRBJ2-1; D unclear. This CDR3 contains 12 residues. Germline CDR1 DFQATT, CDR2 SNEGSKA (reference sequence). For the CDR3, the DNA is TGCAGTGCTAGAGACTGGACGAATGGGCAGTTCTTC. It yields the protein CSARDWTNGQFF.

The CDR3 loop is CASSAGLATSYEQYF. The CDR3 coding sequence is TGTGCCAGCAGCGCGGGACTAGCGACATCCTACGAGCAGTACTTC. The chain links TRBV9 to TRBJ2-7; TRBD2 aligns across 10 bases. The CDR3 is 15 residues long. Per germline, CDR1 SGDLS and CDR2 YYNGEE. Unmatched junction bases numbered 4, after V lost 3 bases and J lost 1 base.

The chain carries TRBV4-2 and TRBJ2-3; perhaps TRBD2 as D (5 bases). Germline V gene lookup returns CDR1 LGHNA and CDR2 YNFKEQ. With 5 bases removed from V and 6 bases from J, the gap between germline ends came to 15 bases. The CDR3 extends over 14 amino acids. The DNA for the CDR3 is TGTGCCAGCAGCTCCAAGGTGGAGGCGGATACGCAGTATTTT. Translating gives CASSSKVEADTQYF.